Listed here are 2 T cell receptor beta chains from one sample, sequenced in a study of blood T cell repertoires in COVID-19. Method: immunoSEQ multiplex PCR; TCRdb's copy keeps in-frame clones and lacks some. This table holds 300,000 to 450,000 clones, 80% to 90% found once. Sequenced input: PBMCs or T cells enriched from blood (not recorded which). The receptors derive from a man aged 18-30 years who had recovered from COVID-19.

As for this clone: Other DNA sequences in this specimen translate into the identical CDR3. J is TRBJ2-1 and V is TRBV5-1, with 10 bases identical to TRBD2. With 4 bases clipped from V and 0 bases from J, the junction kept 1 base outside the gene matches. CDR1 is SGHRS, CDR2 YFSETQ, per germline. The CDR3 consists of 15 residues. The CDR3 DNA reads TGCGCCAGCAGCCCTAGCGGGAGCTCCTACAATGAGCAGTTCTTC. Translated: CASSPSGSSYNEQFF.

The gene calls are TRBV28 and TRBJ2-3; tentative D call: TRBD2 (6 bases). V shed 6 bases and J shed 4 bases, with 11 bases lying between them. Germline V CDR1 and CDR2: MDHEN, SYDVKM. This CDR3 has 13 amino acids. The CDR3 bases are TGTGCCAGCAGCCCAGGAGGGCCAGATACGCAGTATTTT. Amino acids: CASSPGGPDTQYF.